This TCR beta chain was obtained from a study of T cells in Graves' hyperthyroidism and ophthalmopathy. Amplification of TCR beta CDR3 regions was performed using RNA transcripts as template. Initially, a first-round RT-PCR of the TCR CDR3 employed the HTBI primer set. TCRdb analysed the multiplex PCR reads with MiXCR anew, one entry per CDR3 protein. The data hold hundreds of thousands of distinct CDR3 sequences, with approximately 14% observed a single time. This clonotype was detected ten times or more. With V trimmed by 6 bases and J by 7 bases, 6 bases remained unmatched. This CDR3 spans 13 amino acids. Germline values: CDR1 MNHEY, CDR2 SVGEGT.

This chain links TRBV6-2 or TRBV6-3 with TRBJ1-5; 7 bases fit TRBD1. This clonotype was sampled from a woman between 40 and 50 years old with Graves' ophthalmopathy. What was sequenced was blood. The CDR3 sequence: CASRHRGVQPQHF. The CDR3 DNA sequence: TGTGCCAGCAGACACAGGGGAGTCCAGCCCCAGCATTTT.